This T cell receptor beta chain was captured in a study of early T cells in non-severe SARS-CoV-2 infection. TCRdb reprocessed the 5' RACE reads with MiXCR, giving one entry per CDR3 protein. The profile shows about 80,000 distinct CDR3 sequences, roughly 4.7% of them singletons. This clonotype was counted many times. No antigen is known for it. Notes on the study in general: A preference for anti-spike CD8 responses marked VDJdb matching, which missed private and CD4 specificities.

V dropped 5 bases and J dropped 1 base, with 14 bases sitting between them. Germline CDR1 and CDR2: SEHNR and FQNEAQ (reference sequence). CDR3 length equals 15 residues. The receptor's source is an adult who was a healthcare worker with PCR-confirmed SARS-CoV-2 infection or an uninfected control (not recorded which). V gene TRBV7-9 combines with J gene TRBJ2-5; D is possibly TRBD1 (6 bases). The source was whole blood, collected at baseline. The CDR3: CASSGGHGLQETQYF. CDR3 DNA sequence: TGTGCCAGCAGCGGGGGCCACGGACTCCAAGAGACCCAGTACTTC.